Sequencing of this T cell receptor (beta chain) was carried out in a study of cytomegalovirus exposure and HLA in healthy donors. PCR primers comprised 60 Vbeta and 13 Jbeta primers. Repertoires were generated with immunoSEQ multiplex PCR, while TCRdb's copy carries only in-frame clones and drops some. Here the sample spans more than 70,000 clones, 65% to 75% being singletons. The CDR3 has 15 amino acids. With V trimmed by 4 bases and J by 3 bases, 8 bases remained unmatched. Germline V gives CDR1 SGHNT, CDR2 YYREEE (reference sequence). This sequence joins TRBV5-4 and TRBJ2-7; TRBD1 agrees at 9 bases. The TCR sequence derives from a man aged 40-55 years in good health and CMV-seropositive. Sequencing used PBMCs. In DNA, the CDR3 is TGTGCCAGCAGCGCCCCCGGGACAGGGAACTACGAGCAGTACTTC. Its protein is CASSAPGTGNYEQYF.